These 5 T cell receptor beta chains were sequenced from one sample in a study of T cells in women clearing cervical HPV infection. Assay used: immunoSEQ multiplex PCR; TCRdb lists only in-frame clones, some missing. This sample's clone table lists tens of thousands of clones. Sample: blood buffy coat. The receptor set was obtained from a woman aged 18 to 75 with a cervical HPV16 infection that either progressed to CIN3+ or cleared (not recorded which).

As for this clone: The read stops 3 residues short of the end of the CDR3; the missing end is completed from the germline J gene. The rearrangement joins TRBV2 to TRBJ2-3; 9 bases match TRBD2. Trimming at V came to 7 bases and at J to 4 bases, leaving 9 bases not matched to a gene. This CDR3 comprises 15 residues. CDR1 and CDR2 (germline): SNHLY, FYNNEI. The chain's CDR3 is CASILNRLAADTQYF. Partial CDR3 DNA: TGTGCCAGCATCCTGAATCGACTAGCGGCAGATACG.

Here the CDR3 reads CASSTTERLAKNIQYF. CDR3 DNA, as far as it was read: TGTGCCAGTAGTACAACCGAGCGGTTAGCCAAAAACATT. The chain carries TRBV19 and TRBJ2-4; D may be TRBD2 (5 bases). The CDR3 is cut off 3 residues early in the read; its end comes from the germline J gene. V lost 4 bases to trimming and J lost 0 bases, with 13 bases between them. This CDR3 contains 16 residues. Germline CDR1 reads LNHDA; CDR2 reads SQIVND (reference sequence).

Notes on this clone: The read is 3 residues too short to cover the CDR3 end, so that end is filled in from the germline J gene. The chain links TRBV4-2 to TRBJ2-7, with 9 bases that match TRBD2. J was trimmed by 0 bases and V by 1 base; bases with no gene match: 10. Germline V CDR1 and CDR2: LGHNA, YNFKEQ. The CDR3 covers 18 residues. The CDR3 DNA, read in part, is TGTGCCAGCAGCCAAGTATGGACTAGCGATTCAAGCTCCTACGAG. This translates into CASSQVWTSDSSSYE. The entire CDR3 sequence reads CASSQVWTSDSSSYEQYF.

The part of the CDR3 DNA that was read is TGTGCCAGCAGTTATGCGGGAGCGGTAGATACG. This gives the protein CASSYAGAVDT. In full, the CDR3 reads CASSYAGAVDTQYF. The chain links TRBV6-2 or TRBV6-3 to TRBJ2-3; TRBD2 agrees at 7 bases. The read ends 3 residues before the CDR3 terminus; that terminus is restored from the germline J gene. This CDR3 region has 14 residues. With V trimmed by 3 bases and J by 5 bases, 5 bases remained unmatched. Germline values: CDR1 MNHEY, CDR2 SVGEGT.

Remarks on this clone: The CDR3 is cut off 3 residues early in the read; its end comes from the germline J gene. The rearrangement joins TRBV4-2 to TRBJ2-3; TRBD2 aligns across 10 bases. CDR3 length equals 17 residues. CDR1 and CDR2 from the germline V gene are LGHNA and YNFKEQ. The V segment lost 0 bases and the J segment 6 bases; nucleotides outside the gene matches: 9. The sequenced part of the CDR3 DNA is TGTGCCAGCAGCCAAGATAGGGCTAGCGGGAGTCAGGATACG. Its protein is CASSQDRASGSQDT. The full CDR3 protein is CASSQDRASGSQDTQYF.